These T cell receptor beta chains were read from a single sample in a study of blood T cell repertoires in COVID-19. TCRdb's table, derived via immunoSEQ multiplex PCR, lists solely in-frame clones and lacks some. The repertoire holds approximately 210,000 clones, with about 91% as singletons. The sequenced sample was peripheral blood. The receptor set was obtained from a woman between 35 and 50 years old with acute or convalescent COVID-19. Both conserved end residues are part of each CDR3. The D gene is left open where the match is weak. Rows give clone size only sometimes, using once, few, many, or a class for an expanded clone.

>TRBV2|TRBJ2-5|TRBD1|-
TGTGCCAGCAGTGAAGGGTGGACAGGGGGCGCCGAGACCCAGTACTTC
CASSEGWTGGAETQYF
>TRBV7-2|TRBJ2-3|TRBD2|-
TGTGCCAGCAGCTCGATCCTGACTAGCGTTGCTACAGATACGCAGTATTTT
CASSSILTSVATDTQYF
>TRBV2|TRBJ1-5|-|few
TGTGCCAGCATTGGGGGAGCAGGGGCCAATCAGCCCCAGCATTTT
CASIGGAGANQPQHF
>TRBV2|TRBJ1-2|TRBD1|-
TGTGCCAGCGCGAAAAACCCTGACAGGGGGATAGGGGGCTACACCTTC
CASAKNPDRGIGGYTF
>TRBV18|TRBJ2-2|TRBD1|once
TGTGCCAGCTCACCCTTGGACAGGGCCGGCGGGGAGCTGTTTTTT
CASSPLDRAGGELFF
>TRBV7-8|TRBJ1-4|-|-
TGTGCCAGCAGCTTAGACGGGCGGAGGGGTGAAAAACTGTTTTTT
CASSLDGRRGEKLFF
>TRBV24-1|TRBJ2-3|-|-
TGTGCCACCAGTGAACCCTACGGGGATACGCAGTATTTT
CATSEPYGDTQYF
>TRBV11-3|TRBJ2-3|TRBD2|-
TGTGCCAGCAGCCCGGGTCCGGGACTAGCGGGGACGTACACAGATACGCAGTATTTT
CASSPGPGLAGTYTDTQYF
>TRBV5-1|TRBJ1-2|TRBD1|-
TGCGCCAGCAGCATTTGGACAGGGGATGGCTACACCTTC
CASSIWTGDGYTF
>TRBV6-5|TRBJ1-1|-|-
TGTGCCAGCCTACGCGGAAAGAACACTGAAGCTTTCTTT
CASLRGKNTEAFF
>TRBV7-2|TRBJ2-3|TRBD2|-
TGTGCCAGCAGCTTGAGGACTAGCGGCAATAGCACAGATACGCAGTATTTT
CASSLRTSGNSTDTQYF
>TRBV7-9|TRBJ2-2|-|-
TGTGCCAGCAGCCCAAACACCGGGGAGCTGTTTTTT
CASSPNTGELFF
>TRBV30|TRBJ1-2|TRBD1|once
TGTGCCTGGAGTCTCTCCGGGACAGGGAACCGCTATGGCTACACCTTC
CAWSLSGTGNRYGYTF
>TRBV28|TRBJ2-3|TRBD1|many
TGTGCCAGCCGAGAATTGTCGGACAGGGCATACACAGATACGCAGTATTTT
CASRELSDRAYTDTQYF
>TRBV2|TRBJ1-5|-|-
TGTGCCAGTAGCCAAGACAGCAATCAGCCCCAGCATTTT
CASSQDSNQPQHF
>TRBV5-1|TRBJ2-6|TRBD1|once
TGCGCCAGCAGCTCACCAACCGGGACAGACAACTCTGGGGCCAACGTCCTGACTTTC
CASSSPTGTDNSGANVLTF
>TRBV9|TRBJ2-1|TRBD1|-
TGTGCCAGCAGCGAAAGAGGGGGCTCAAACCACAATGAGCAGTTCTTC
CASSERGGSNHNEQFF
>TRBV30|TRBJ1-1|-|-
TGTGCCTGGAGCCGCCCCGGGAACACTGAAGCTTTCTTT
CAWSRPGNTEAFF
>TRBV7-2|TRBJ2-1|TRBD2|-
TGTGCCAGCAGCTTAGTTGGGGGGGGATCCTACAATGAGCAGTTCTTC
CASSLVGGGSYNEQFF
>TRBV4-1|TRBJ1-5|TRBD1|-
TGCGCCAGCAGCCAAGGACGAGCCAGGGGGCTCAATCAGCCCCAGCATTTT
CASSQGRARGLNQPQHF
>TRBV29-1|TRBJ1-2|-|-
TGCAGCGTTGAAATGACACTGACTAACTATGGCTACACCTTC
CSVEMTLTNYGYTF
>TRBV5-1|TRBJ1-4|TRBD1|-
TGCGCCAGCAGCCACAACGGACAGGGGACTAATGAAAAACTGTTTTTT
CASSHNGQGTNEKLFF
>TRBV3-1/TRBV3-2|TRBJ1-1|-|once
TGTGCCAGCAGCCTTACGGCGGAGAACACTGAAGCTTTCTTT
CASSLTAENTEAFF
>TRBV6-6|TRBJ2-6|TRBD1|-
TGTGCCAGCAGTCGGCCTAGGACAGGGGGCTCTGGGGCCAACGTCCTGACTTTC
CASSRPRTGGSGANVLTF
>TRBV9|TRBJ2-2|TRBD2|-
TGTGCCAGCAGCGCTCGTCGCGGGGGTCCGAACACCGGGGAGCTGTTTTTT
CASSARRGGPNTGELFF
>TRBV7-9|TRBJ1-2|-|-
TGTGCCAGCAGCTTTACAGAATTCGGCTACACCTTC
CASSFTEFGYTF
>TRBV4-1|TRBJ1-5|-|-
TGCGCCAGCAGCCAAGTAAGAGCGAATCAGCCCCAGCATTTT
CASSQVRANQPQHF
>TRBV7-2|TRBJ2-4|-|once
TGTGCCAGCAGCGCCCAACTCACAGGGCGCAAAAACATTCAGTACTTC
CASSAQLTGRKNIQYF
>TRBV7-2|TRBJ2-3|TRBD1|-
TGTGCCAGCAGCTTGGGACAGGGGGCTATAGATACGCAGTATTTT
CASSLGQGAIDTQYF
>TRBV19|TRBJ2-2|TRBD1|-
TGTGCCAGTAGTATAGATTGGACAGGTAACACCGGGGAGCTGTTTTTT
CASSIDWTGNTGELFF
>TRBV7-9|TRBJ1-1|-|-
TGTGCCAGCAGCCCACTGCGTGCGTTCACTGAAGCTTTCTTT
CASSPLRAFTEAFF
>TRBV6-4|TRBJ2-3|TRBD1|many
TGTGCCAGCAGTGACTCGACAGGGGGCGCAGATACGCAGTATTTT
CASSDSTGGADTQYF
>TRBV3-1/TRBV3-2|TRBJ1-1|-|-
TGTGCCAGCAGCCTGGGACACCTGAACACTGAAGCTTTCTTT
CASSLGHLNTEAFF
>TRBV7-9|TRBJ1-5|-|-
TGTGCCAGCAGCCCCGGTTGGTTGGGGGCGGGCAATCAGCCCCAGCATTTT
CASSPGWLGAGNQPQHF
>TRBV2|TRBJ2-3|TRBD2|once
TGTGCCAGCAGTAGGCTAGCGGGGATCTACACAGATACGCAGTATTTT
CASSRLAGIYTDTQYF
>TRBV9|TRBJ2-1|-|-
TGTGCCAGCAGCGGTCAACCGGGGGTATATGAGCAGTTCTTC
CASSGQPGVYEQFF
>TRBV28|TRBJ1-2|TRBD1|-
TGTGCCAGCAGCCAGGGGACAGGGGTTTATGGCTACACCTTC
CASSQGTGVYGYTF
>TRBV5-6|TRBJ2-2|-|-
TGTGCCAGCAGCTCGACCGGCAGGAACCCCGGGGAGCTGTTTTTT
CASSSTGRNPGELFF
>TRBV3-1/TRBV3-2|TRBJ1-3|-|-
TGTGCCAGCAGCCATCGCTCTGGAAACACCATATATTTT
CASSHRSGNTIYF
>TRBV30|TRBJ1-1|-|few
TGTGCCTGGAGTGCGACTCAGACCTGGGAGACTGAAGCTTTCTTT
CAWSATQTWETEAFF
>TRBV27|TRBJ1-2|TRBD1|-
TGTGCCAGCAGGACCCCGACAGGGCAGGGTCATGGCTACACCTTC
CASRTPTGQGHGYTF
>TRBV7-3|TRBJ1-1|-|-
TGTGCCAGCAGCTTCCCCCGGGTCCAGAACACTGAAGCTTTCTTT
CASSFPRVQNTEAFF
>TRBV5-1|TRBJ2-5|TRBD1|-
TGCGCCAGCGCCCGCCGGGACAGGGGGCAGGAGACCCAGTACTTC
CASARRDRGQETQYF
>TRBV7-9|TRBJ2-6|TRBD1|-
TGTGCCAGCAGCTCGCCACAGGGGACAGGGGCCAACGTCCTGACTTTC
CASSSPQGTGANVLTF
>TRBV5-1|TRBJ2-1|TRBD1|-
TGCGCCAGCAGCTCGGACAGGGACCCTCCTTACAATGAGCAGTTCTTC
CASSSDRDPPYNEQFF
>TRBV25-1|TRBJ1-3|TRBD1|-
TGTGCCAGCAGTGATACAGGGGGAAGTGGAAACACCATATATTTT
CASSDTGGSGNTIYF
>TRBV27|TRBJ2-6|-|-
TGTGCCAGCAGTTCCCCCGTCCCGGACAGAAAAGGGGCCAACGTCCTGACTTTC
CASSSPVPDRKGANVLTF
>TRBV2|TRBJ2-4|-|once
TGTGCCAGCAGTGAACGGGTAAACATTCAGTACTTC
CASSERVNIQYF
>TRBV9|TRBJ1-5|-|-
TGTGCCAGCAGCGCGAGAGAGGGCAATCAGCCCCAGCATTTT
CASSAREGNQPQHF
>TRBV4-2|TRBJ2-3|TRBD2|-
TGTGCCAGCAGCCAAGGTAGGAGCGGGGGATCAGATACGCAGTATTTT
CASSQGRSGGSDTQYF
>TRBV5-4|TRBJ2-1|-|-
TGTGCCAGCAGCTTGGTAGGGGCCTACAATGAGCAGTTCTTC
CASSLVGAYNEQFF
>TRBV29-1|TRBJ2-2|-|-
TGCAGCGTACCGGGACAAGTGAACACCGGGGAGCTGTTTTTT
CSVPGQVNTGELFF
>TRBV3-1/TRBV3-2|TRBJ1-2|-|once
TGTGCCAGCAGCCAAGGTACGGGGTCCAATGGCTACACCTTC
CASSQGTGSNGYTF
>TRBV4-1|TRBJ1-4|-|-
TGCGCCAGCAGCCTCTCGCCGGGGTTGCCTAATGAAAAACTGTTTTTT
CASSLSPGLPNEKLFF
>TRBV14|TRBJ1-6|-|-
TGTGCCAGCAGCCAAGCAGGAAGTTCACCCCTCCACTTT
CASSQAGSSPLHF
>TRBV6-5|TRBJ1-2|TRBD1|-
TGTGCCAGTGCGGACAGGGCTAACTATGGCTACACCTTC
CASADRANYGYTF
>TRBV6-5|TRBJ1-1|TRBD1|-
TGTGCCAGCACCCGGACAGGGCGGAACACTGAAGCTTTCTTT
CASTRTGRNTEAFF